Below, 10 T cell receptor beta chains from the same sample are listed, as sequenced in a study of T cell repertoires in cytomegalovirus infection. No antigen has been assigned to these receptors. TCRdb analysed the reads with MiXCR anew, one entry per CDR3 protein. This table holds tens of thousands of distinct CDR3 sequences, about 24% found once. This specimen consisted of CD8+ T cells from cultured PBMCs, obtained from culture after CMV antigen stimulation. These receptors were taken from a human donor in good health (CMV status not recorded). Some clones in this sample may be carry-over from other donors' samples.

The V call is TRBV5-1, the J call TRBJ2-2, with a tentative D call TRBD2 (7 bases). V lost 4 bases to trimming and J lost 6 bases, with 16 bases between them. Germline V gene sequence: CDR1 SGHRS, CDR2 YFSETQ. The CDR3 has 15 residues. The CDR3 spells CASSPAGGRSGELFF. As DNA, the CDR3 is TGCGCCAGCAGCCCAGCCGGGGGGCGCTCCGGGGAGCTGTTTTTT. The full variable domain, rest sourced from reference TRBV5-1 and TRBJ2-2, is KAGVTQTPRYLIKTRGQQVTLSCSPISGHRSVSWYQQTPGQGLQFLFEYFSETQRNKGNFPGRFSGRQFSNSRSEMNVSTLELGDSALYLCASSPAGGRSGELFFGEGSRLTVL.

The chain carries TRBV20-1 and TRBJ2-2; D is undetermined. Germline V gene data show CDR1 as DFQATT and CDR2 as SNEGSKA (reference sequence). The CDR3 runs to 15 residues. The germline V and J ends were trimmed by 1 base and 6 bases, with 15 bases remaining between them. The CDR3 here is CSARVRGEFAGELFF. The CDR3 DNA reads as TGCAGTGCTAGAGTTAGAGGAGAGTTCGCCGGGGAGCTGTTTTTT.

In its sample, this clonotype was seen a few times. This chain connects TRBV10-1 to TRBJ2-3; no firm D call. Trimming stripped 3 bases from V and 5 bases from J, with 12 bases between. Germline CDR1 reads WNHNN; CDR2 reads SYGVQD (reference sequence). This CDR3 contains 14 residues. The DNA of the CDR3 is TGCGCCAGCAGTGAACTACGTCCCGGAGATACGCAGTATTTT. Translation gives CASSELRPGDTQYF.

CDR3 amino acids: CASSQDLGDEKLFF. The CDR3 DNA sequence: TGCGCCAGCAGCCAAGATTTGGGGGATGAAAAACTGTTTTTT. The chain has TRBV4-1 and TRBJ1-4, with a tentative D call TRBD1 (5 bases). V shed 0 bases and J shed 6 bases, with 8 bases lying between them. The germline V gene encodes CDR1 MGHRA and CDR2 YSYEKL. The CDR3 has 14 amino acids.

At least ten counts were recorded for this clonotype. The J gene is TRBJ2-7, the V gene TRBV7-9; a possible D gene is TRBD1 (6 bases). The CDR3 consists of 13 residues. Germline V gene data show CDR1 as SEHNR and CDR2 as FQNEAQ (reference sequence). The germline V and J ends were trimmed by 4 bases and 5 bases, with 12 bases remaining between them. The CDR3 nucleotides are TGTGCCAGCAGCTCCGGGACATTTCACGAGCAGTACTTC. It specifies CASSSGTFHEQYF.

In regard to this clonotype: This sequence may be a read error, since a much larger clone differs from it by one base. CDR3 region: CTSSLGGGHGYTF. The CDR3 DNA reads TGTACCAGCAGCTTAGGCGGGGGGCATGGCTACACCTTC. The chain employs TRBV7-6 and TRBJ1-2; D possibly corresponds to TRBD1 (6 bases). The CDR3 loop spans 13 amino acids. The germline V gene has CDR1 SGHVS and CDR2 FNYEAQ.

The CDR3 spells CASIPGQGYNEQFF. The CDR3 nucleotides are TGTGCCAGCATCCCGGGACAGGGCTACAATGAGCAGTTCTTC. V and J are TRBV12-3 or TRBV12-4 and TRBJ2-1, with 9 bases lining up with TRBD1. After removal of 7 bases from V and 3 bases from J, the junction contained 4 bases not matched to a gene. The CDR3 totals 14 residues.

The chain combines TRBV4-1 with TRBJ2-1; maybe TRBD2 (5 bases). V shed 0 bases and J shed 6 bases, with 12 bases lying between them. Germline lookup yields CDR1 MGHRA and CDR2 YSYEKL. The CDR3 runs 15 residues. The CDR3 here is CASSQERGLGNEQFF. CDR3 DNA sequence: TGCGCCAGCAGCCAAGAACGGGGTCTTGGCAATGAGCAGTTCTTC.

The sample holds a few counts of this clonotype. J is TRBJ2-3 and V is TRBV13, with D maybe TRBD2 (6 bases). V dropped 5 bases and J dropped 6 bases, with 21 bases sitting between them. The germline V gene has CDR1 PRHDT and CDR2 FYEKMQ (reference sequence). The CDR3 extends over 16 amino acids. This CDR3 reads CASSPTGTLVFDTQYF. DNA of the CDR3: TGTGCCAGCAGCCCCACGGGGACTCTAGTTTTTGATACGCAGTATTTT.

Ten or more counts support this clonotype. The CDR3 sequence is CASNTGGRVYNEQFF. The CDR3 DNA follows: TGTGCCAGCAATACCGGGGGGCGGGTCTACAATGAGCAGTTCTTC. The chain carries TRBV7-2 and TRBJ2-1, with D perhaps TRBD2 (7 bases). Germline V lookup: CDR1 SGHTA, CDR2 FQGNSA. Trimming took 7 bases from V and 3 from J, leaving 16 bases between them. The CDR3 is 15 residues long. The full variable domain, its missing parts supplied by reference TRBV7-2 and TRBJ2-1, is GAGVSQSPSNKVTEKGKDVELRCDPISGHTALYWYRQSLGQGLEFLIYFQGNSAPDKSGLPSDRFSAERTGGSVSTLTIQRTQQEDSAVYLCASNTGGRVYNEQFFGPGTRLTVL.